Listed below are T cell receptor beta chains from one sample, sequenced in a study of beta chain features in type 1 diabetes. The table came from immunoSEQ multiplex PCR; TCRdb's copy has only in-frame clones and leaves some out. The profile shows fewer than 450,000 clones, 13% of them singletons. Sequences were obtained from naive CD4+ T cells from blood. The source of these receptors is a woman aged 18-29 years with type 1 diabetes. Each CDR3 is given with its conserved first and last residue. The D gene is left open where the match is weak. Rows may omit the clone size; those that give it use once, few, many or a size class.

V	J	size	D	CDR3	DNA
TRBV19	TRBJ2-7	few	TRBD1	CASSNGQGEWKQYF	TGTGCCAGTAGTAACGGACAGGGGGAGTGGAAGCAGTACTTC
TRBV11-2	TRBJ2-5	few	NA	CASSLAPDRARKTQYF	TGTGCCAGCAGCTTAGCTCCGGATCGAGCGAGAAAGACCCAGTACTTC
TRBV18	TRBJ2-5	NA	TRBD2	CASSPGLAGDGETQYF	TGTGCCAGCTCACCCGGACTAGCGGGAGACGGAGAGACCCAGTACTTC
TRBV5-6	TRBJ2-1	NA	TRBD2	CASSSQLAAIDNEQFF	TGTGCCAGCAGCTCCCAACTAGCGGCCATCGACAATGAGCAGTTCTTC
TRBV9	TRBJ2-1	NA	NA	CASSATGVPHNEQFF	TGTGCCAGCAGCGCCACGGGAGTGCCCCACAATGAGCAGTTCTTC
TRBV19	TRBJ2-1	NA	NA	CASSILLSDYGRNEQFF	TGTGCCAGTAGTATTCTCCTTTCGGACTACGGCAGGAATGAGCAGTTCTTC
TRBV11-2	TRBJ1-1	few	NA	CASRLAGWETEAFF	TGTGCCAGCAGATTAGCGGGGTGGGAGACTGAAGCTTTCTTT
TRBV4-3	TRBJ2-3	few	TRBD2	CASSQDPQGGEDTQYF	TGCGCCAGCAGCCAAGATCCCCAGGGAGGGGAAGATACGCAGTATTTT
TRBV27	TRBJ1-2	NA	TRBD1	CASRRRQGYGYTF	TGTGCCAGCAGGAGGAGACAGGGGTATGGCTACACCTTC
TRBV4-2	TRBJ2-2	few	TRBD1	CASSQLDRDDGELFF	TGTGCCAGCAGCCAATTGGACAGGGACGACGGGGAGCTGTTTTTT
TRBV5-1	TRBJ1-1	NA	NA	CASTIGPGHTNTEAFF	TGCGCCAGCACCATAGGACCGGGACACACGAACACTGAAGCTTTCTTT
TRBV30	TRBJ1-1	NA	NA	CAWSYSNTEAFF	TGTGCCTGGAGTTACAGCAACACTGAAGCTTTCTTT
TRBV23-1	TRBJ2-1	NA	NA	CASSLLGGTRKDNEQFF	TGCGCCAGCAGTCTCCTCGGGGGAACACGGAAAGACAATGAGCAGTTCTTC
TRBV9	TRBJ2-1	few	TRBD2	CASSVIAGTYNEQFF	TGTGCCAGCAGCGTTATAGCGGGAACCTACAATGAGCAGTTCTTC
TRBV19	TRBJ1-1	few	NA	CASSPEASGAFF	TGTGCCAGTAGTCCTGAGGCGTCTGGAGCTTTCTTT
TRBV29-1	TRBJ2-7	NA	NA	CSVGSPLRYEQYF	TGCAGCGTTGGATCCCCTCTACGCTACGAGCAGTACTTC
TRBV7-2	TRBJ2-1	few	TRBD2	CASSPRGTGRRGDNEQFF	TGTGCCAGCAGCCCAAGGGGAACCGGGAGGAGAGGTGACAATGAGCAGTTCTTC
TRBV9	TRBJ2-1	few	NA	CASSVGEGLGSYNEQFF	TGTGCCAGCAGCGTAGGAGAGGGCCTGGGCTCCTACAATGAGCAGTTCTTC
TRBV27	TRBJ1-1	NA	NA	CASSLLPGLGNTEAFF	TGTGCCAGCAGTTTACTCCCAGGACTAGGAAACACTGAAGCTTTCTTT
TRBV4-1	TRBJ1-1	NA	NA	CASSQVAGRKPNTEAFF	TGCGCCAGCAGCCAAGTGGCGGGGAGAAAACCGAACACTGAAGCTTTCTTT
TRBV28	TRBJ1-1	NA	NA	CASSLERSRVTEAFF	TGTGCCAGCAGTTTAGAGAGGTCGAGGGTTACTGAAGCTTTCTTT
TRBV11-3	TRBJ1-1	NA	NA	CASSLVLGKLMNTEAFF	TGTGCCAGCAGCTTAGTTCTCGGGAAGCTCATGAACACTGAAGCTTTCTTT
TRBV7-9	TRBJ1-1	NA	TRBD1	CASSSTPGQLNTEAFF	TGTGCCAGCAGCTCGACTCCGGGACAGTTGAACACTGAAGCTTTCTTT
TRBV20-1	TRBJ1-1	NA	NA	CSAPVGTEAFF	TGCAGTGCCCCGGTCGGCACTGAAGCTTTCTTT
TRBV4-1	TRBJ2-3	NA	NA	CASSQVGGGWSTDTQYF	TGCGCCAGCAGCCAAGTAGGCGGCGGCTGGAGCACAGATACGCAGTATTTT
TRBV7-2	TRBJ2-3	NA	TRBD2	CASSLGLAGGQDTQYF	TGTGCCAGCAGCTTAGGACTAGCGGGAGGGCAAGATACGCAGTATTTT
TRBV6-6	TRBJ1-1	few	NA	CASSYSSRGMNTEAFF	TGTGCCAGCAGTTACTCCTCCCGGGGGATGAACACTGAAGCTTTCTTT
TRBV2	TRBJ2-2	few	TRBD2	CASSELRLAGKLNTGELFF	TGTGCCAGCAGTGAACTCAGACTAGCGGGGAAATTGAACACCGGGGAGCTGTTTTTT
TRBV6-5	TRBJ2-5	few	NA	CASSYSDGSRETQYF	TGTGCCAGCAGTTACTCGGACGGGAGTCGCGAGACCCAGTACTTC
TRBV30	TRBJ1-5	NA	NA	CAWSGQSQQPQHF	TGTGCCTGGAGTGGACAATCCCAACAGCCCCAGCATTTT
TRBV4-2	TRBJ1-1	few	NA	CASTAQDTEAFF	TGTGCCAGCACCGCACAAGACACTGAAGCTTTCTTT
TRBV19	TRBJ2-7	few	NA	CASSRDSTYEQYF	TGTGCCAGTAGCCGGGACTCGACCTACGAGCAGTACTTC
TRBV5-4	TRBJ2-7	NA	NA	CASSLGGSAPYEQYF	TGTGCCAGCAGCTTGGGGGGTAGCGCGCCCTACGAGCAGTACTTC
TRBV7-9	TRBJ2-1	NA	NA	CASSSTARGEQFF	TGTGCCAGCAGCTCGACGGCCCGGGGTGAGCAGTTCTTC